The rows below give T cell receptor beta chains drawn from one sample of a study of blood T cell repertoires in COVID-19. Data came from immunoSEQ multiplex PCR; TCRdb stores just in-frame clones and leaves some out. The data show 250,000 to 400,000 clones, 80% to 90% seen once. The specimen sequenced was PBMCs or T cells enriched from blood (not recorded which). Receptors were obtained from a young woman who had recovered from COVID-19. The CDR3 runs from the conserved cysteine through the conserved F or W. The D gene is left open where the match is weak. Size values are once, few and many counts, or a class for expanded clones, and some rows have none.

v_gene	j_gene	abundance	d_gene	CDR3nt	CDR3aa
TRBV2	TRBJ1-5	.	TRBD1	TGTGCCAGCACCCCTGAGACAGGGGGCCAGCCCCAGCATTTT	CASTPETGGQPQHF
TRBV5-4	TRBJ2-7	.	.	TGTGCCAGCTCCTCCTCTAAGTCCGGGGACGAGCAGTACTTC	CASSSSKSGDEQYF
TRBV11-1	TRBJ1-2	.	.	TGTGCCAGCAGCTTAGACAGCAACTATGGCTACACCTTC	CASSLDSNYGYTF
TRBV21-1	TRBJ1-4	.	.	TGTGCCAGCAGCAAAAAGGTTAAGGGGGCAGGACGTAGGGGTTTTCGTGAAAAACTGTTTTTT	CASSKKVKGAGRRGFREKLFF
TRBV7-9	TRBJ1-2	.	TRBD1	TGTGCCAGCAGCTTAGTCGTCCGTCCAGGGGGCGATGGCTACACCTTC	CASSLVVRPGGDGYTF
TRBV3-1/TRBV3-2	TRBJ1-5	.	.	TGTGCCAGCAGCCAAGTGAGGCACCCAATGGGGGGTCCTGGGGATCAGCCCCAGCATTTT	CASSQVRHPMGGPGDQPQHF
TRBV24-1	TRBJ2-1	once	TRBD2	TGTGCCACCAGTGATTCTAGCGGGGGTAACAATGAGCAGTTCTTC	CATSDSSGGNNEQFF
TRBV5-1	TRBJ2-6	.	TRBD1	TGCGCCAGCAGAAGGGACAGTTCTGGGGCCAACGTCCTGACTTTC	CASRRDSSGANVLTF
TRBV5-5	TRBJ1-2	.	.	TGTGCCAGCAGCCTCGACAGCTCCAATGGCTACACCTTC	CASSLDSSNGYTF
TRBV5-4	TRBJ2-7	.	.	TGTGCCAGCAGCCGATACCGGGACTACGAGCAGTACTTC	CASSRYRDYEQYF
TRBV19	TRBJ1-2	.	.	TGTGCCAGTAGTATAGTTTTTCGGGATCGGCAAAACTATGGCTACACCTTC	CASSIVFRDRQNYGYTF
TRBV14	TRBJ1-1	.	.	TGTGCCAGCAGCCTAAGGGCAGGGTTGAGCATGAACACTGAAGCTTTCTTT	CASSLRAGLSMNTEAFF
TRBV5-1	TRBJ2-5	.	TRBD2	TGCGCCAGCAGCTTGGTACTCTCTAGCGGGGAGACCCAGTACTTC	CASSLVLSSGETQYF
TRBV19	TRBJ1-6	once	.	TGTGCCAGTAGGAGAACAGGGCGCTATAATTCACCCCTCCACTTT	CASRRTGRYNSPLHF
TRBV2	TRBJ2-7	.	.	TGTGCCAGCAGTGCCCATCAGCAACAGGGAGACGAGCAGTACTTC	CASSAHQQQGDEQYF
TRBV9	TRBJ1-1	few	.	TGTGCCAGCAGCGTAGGGAGTAGGGGGAACACTGAAGCTTTCTTT	CASSVGSRGNTEAFF
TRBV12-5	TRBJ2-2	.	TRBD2	TGTGCTAGTGCGCTAGCGGGGAGCGCCGGGGAGCTGTTTTTT	CASALAGSAGELFF
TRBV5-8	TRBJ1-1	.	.	TGTGCCAGCACCCCGGTAGCCGTTAACACTGAAGCTTTCTTT	CASTPVAVNTEAFF
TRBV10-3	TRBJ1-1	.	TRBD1	TGTGCCATCAGTTTTTCCCGGGACAGGGAAGCTTTCTTT	CAISFSRDREAFF
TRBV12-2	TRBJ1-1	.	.	TGTGCAAGTCGCTTAGGCCCGGGGGGACGCAAGAACACTGAAGCTTTCTTT	CASRLGPGGRKNTEAFF
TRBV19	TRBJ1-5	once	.	TGTGCCAGTAGTTTCTCGGAGGGTCAGCCCCAGCATTTT	CASSFSEGQPQHF
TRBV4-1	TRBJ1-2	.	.	TGCGCCAGCAGCCAAGATAGGGGCAGACCCTATGGCTACACCTTC	CASSQDRGRPYGYTF
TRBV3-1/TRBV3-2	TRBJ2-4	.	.	TGTGCCAGCGGGCCTAGGAGGGACATTCAGTACTTC	CASGPRRDIQYF
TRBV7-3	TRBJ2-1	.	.	TGTGCCAGCAGCTTAAACCTAGGACAACAGGGGTTCTTC	CASSLNLGQQGFF
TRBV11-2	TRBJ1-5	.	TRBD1	TGTGCCAGCAGCTTGCGTCCCGGGACAGGGAACGGTCAGCCCCAGCATTTT	CASSLRPGTGNGQPQHF
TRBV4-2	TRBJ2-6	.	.	TGTGCCAGCAGCCTCAGGGGCTCTGGGGCCAACGTCCTGACTTTC	CASSLRGSGANVLTF
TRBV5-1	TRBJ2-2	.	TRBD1	TGCGCCAGCAGGCCCACAGGGGCGAACACCGGGGAGCTGTTTTTT	CASRPTGANTGELFF
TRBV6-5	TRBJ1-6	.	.	TGTGCCAGTAGGCGGAGCTCCTATAATTCACCCCTCCACTTT	CASRRSSYNSPLHF
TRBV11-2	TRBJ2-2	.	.	TGTGCCAGCAGCTTCAGGGGCACGGTAACCGGGGAGCTGTTTTTT	CASSFRGTVTGELFF
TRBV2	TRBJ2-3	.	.	TGTGCCAGCAGGATACTAGGACTCACGTCAGATACGCAGTATTTT	CASRILGLTSDTQYF
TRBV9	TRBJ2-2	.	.	TGTGCCAGCAGCTTACGGGTAAACACCGGGGAGCTGTTTTTT	CASSLRVNTGELFF
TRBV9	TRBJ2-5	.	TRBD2	TGTGCCAGCGGATCTAGCGGGGGGAAAGAGACCCAGTACTTC	CASGSSGGKETQYF
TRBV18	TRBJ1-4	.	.	TGTGCCAGCTCAGGTGGGAGCGGTCTGACTGATAATGAAAAACTGTTTTTT	CASSGGSGLTDNEKLFF
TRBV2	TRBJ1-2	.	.	TGTGCCAGCAGTGATACAGGTTGGGGCTACACCTTC	CASSDTGWGYTF
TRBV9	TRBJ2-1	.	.	TGTGCCAGCAGCCCCCGCGGGGGCGGGGCCTACAATGAGCAGTTCTTC	CASSPRGGGAYNEQFF
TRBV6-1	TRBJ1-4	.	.	TGTGCCAGCAGTGAGGGACTGATCCTTGAAAAACTGTTTTTT	CASSEGLILEKLFF
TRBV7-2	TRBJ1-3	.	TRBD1	TGTGCCAGCAGCTTACAGACAGGGTATGGAAACACCATATATTTT	CASSLQTGYGNTIYF
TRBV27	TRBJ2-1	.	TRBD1	TGTGCCAGCAATACAGGGGTCGGGGATGAGCAGTTCTTC	CASNTGVGDEQFF
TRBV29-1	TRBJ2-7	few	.	TGCAGCGTTGTCCTCGGAGGCTACGAGCAGTACTTC	CSVVLGGYEQYF
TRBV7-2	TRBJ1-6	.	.	TGTGCCAGCAGTCTAGGGCCCAGGGTGGCTTCACCCCTCCACTTT	CASSLGPRVASPLHF
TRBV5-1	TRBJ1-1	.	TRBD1	TGCGCCAGCAGCGCCACGACAGGGCCCCCTGAAGCTTTCTTT	CASSATTGPPEAFF
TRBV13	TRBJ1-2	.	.	TGTGCCAGCAGCTTAGACATCGCTAACTATGGCTACACCTTC	CASSLDIANYGYTF